The 27 T cell receptor beta chains in this list originate from one sample, sequenced in a study of identifying expanded T cells in peripheral blood (dated by TCRdb to 2018 to 2020). Libraries were constructed by the immunoSEQ multiplex PCR assay. Not all clones reach the TCRdb copy of this immuneACCESS table, which keeps in-frame sequences only. Checked studies attribute under half of the gap to unresolved V genes and leave the rest unexplained. The sample has around 81,000 clones on record, 80% to 90% of them singletons. In total, the top ten clones hold 4% to 5.5% of the sample. The material sequenced was blood. The receptors shown here come from a person aged 18 to 75 in good health.

J is TRBJ2-5 and V is TRBV14; D gene unclear. The V and J ends lost 3 bases and 3 bases respectively, with 8 bases between them. Per the germline V gene, CDR1 is SGHDN and CDR2 is FVKESK. This CDR3 has 13 residues. CDR3 coding DNA: TGTGCCAGCAGCCAGACCATAAAAGAGACCCAGTACTTC. Translated: CASSQTIKETQYF.

This clone was counted a few times. In nucleotides, the CDR3 is TGTGCCAGCACTATGAACACTGAAGCTTTCTTT. Amino acids: CASTMNTEAFF. This chain joins TRBV2 and TRBJ1-1; D is undetermined. The CDR3 length is 11 residues. Germline assignment: CDR1 SNHLY and CDR2 FYNNEI. V was clipped by 7 bases and J by 0 bases, with 3 bases between them.

The V gene is TRBV30, the J gene TRBJ2-5, with D hard to call. The CDR3 is 12 residues long. Trimming cost V 2 bases and J 4 bases, with 8 bases left between them. From germline, CDR1 is GTSNPN and CDR2 SVGIG (reference sequence). CDR3 sequence reads: CAWSMGAETQYF. The DNA of the CDR3 is TGTGCCTGGAGTATGGGCGCAGAGACCCAGTACTTC.

On this clone itself: One end of the junction does not line up with germline, which may come from a read error. The chain is built from TRBV6-5 and TRBJ1-2; D uncertain. Germline V gene sequence: CDR1 MNHEY, CDR2 SVGAGI. This CDR3 has 15 residues. The CDR3 DNA reads as TGTGCCAGCAGTAGGAATGAGAAGGGATCGGGTCCTGTTATCTTC. Amino acids: CASSRNEKGSGPVIF.

The chain carries TRBV6-6 and TRBJ1-2; TRBD1 is a possible D gene (5 bases). The CDR3 sequence is 13 residues long. The germline gives CDR1 MNHNY, CDR2 SVGAGI (reference sequence). Between the trimmed V and J ends, which lost 7 bases and 8 bases, there was a span of 17 bases. The CDR3 is CASNPPGGGGYTF. As DNA, the CDR3 is TGTGCCAGCAATCCCCCTGGGGGGGGAGGCTACACCTTC.

V gene TRBV7-2 combines with J gene TRBJ1-2, with 8 bases aligning to TRBD1. The CDR3 runs 14 residues. Germline CDR1 SGHTA, CDR2 FQGNSA. V lost 2 bases to trimming and J lost 2 bases; unmatched junction nucleotides: 1. CDR3 coding DNA: TGTGCCAGCAGCTTAAGACAGGGGAACTATGGCTACACCTTC. Amino acids: CASSLRQGNYGYTF.

The chain has TRBV27 and TRBJ2-1; D not resolved. The CDR3 totals 15 residues. Trimming removed 5 bases from V and 4 bases from J, with 15 bases in between. Looked up from germline, CDR1 is MNHEY and CDR2 is SMNVEV (reference sequence). Here the CDR3 DNA reads TGTGCCAGCAGTGACTCAATGACGCGTTACAATGAGCAGTTCTTC. Amino acids: CASSDSMTRYNEQFF.

J is TRBJ2-1 and V is TRBV30; 7 bases are shared with TRBD1. Trimming at V came to 5 bases and at J to 6 bases, leaving 7 bases not matched to a gene. The CDR3 covers 13 residues. The V gene's germline CDR1 is GTSNPN and CDR2 SVGIG (reference sequence). DNA for the CDR3: TGTGCCTGGGACAGGGAAATTCGCAATGAGCAGTTCTTC. Translation gives CAWDREIRNEQFF.

This clone was detected once. The chain is built from TRBV30 and TRBJ2-3; 10 nucleotides align to TRBD2. Germline V CDR1 and CDR2: GTSNPN, SVGIG (reference sequence). V was pared by 1 base and J by 4 bases, with 5 bases of the junction left unmatched. The CDR3 sequence is 15 residues long. CDR3 protein: CAWSGASGGADTQYF. The CDR3 DNA reads TGTGCCTGGAGTGGGGCGAGCGGGGGGGCAGATACGCAGTATTTT.

This clone was seen just once. The chain carries TRBV4-2 and TRBJ2-1, with D hard to call. Germline values: CDR1 LGHNA, CDR2 YNFKEQ. Trimming took off 5 bases at V and 5 bases at J, with 13 bases between the two ends. This CDR3 has 14 amino acids. For the CDR3, the DNA is TGTGCCAGCAGCTTGGTAACAGCGAACAATGAGCAGTTCTTC. Translation: CASSLVTANNEQFF.

The V gene is TRBV5-4, the J gene TRBJ1-2, with 7 bases aligning to TRBD1. V shed 4 bases, J shed 4 bases, and the junction held 7 bases outside the gene matches. The CDR3 contains 14 residues. The germline V gene encodes CDR1 SGHNT and CDR2 YYREEE (reference sequence). DNA of the CDR3: TGTGCCAGCAGCACTCCGGGACAGCCCTATGGCTACACCTTC. Its protein is CASSTPGQPYGYTF.

The chain couples TRBV5-8 to TRBJ1-4; tentatively, D is TRBD1 (6 bases). The germline V gene encodes CDR1 SGHTS and CDR2 YDEGEE. V shed 1 base and J shed 17 bases, with 18 bases lying between them. CDR3 length: 13 residues. CDR3 nucleotide sequence: TGTGCCAGCAGCTTGAGGACAGCCGATACCTATTTTTTT. Protein product: CASSLRTADTYFF.

The V call is TRBV7-9, the J call TRBJ2-5, with D perhaps TRBD1 (5 bases). Per germline, CDR1 SEHNR and CDR2 FQNEAQ (reference sequence). Trimming cost V 4 bases and J 0 bases, with 12 bases left between them. The CDR3 is made up of 15 amino acids. In nucleotides, the CDR3 is TGTGCCAGCAGCTCCCTGACAGTGTACCAAGAGACCCAGTACTTC. It codes for CASSSLTVYQETQYF.

The genes are TRBV18 and TRBJ2-5; 16 nucleotides agree with TRBD2. The germline V gene encodes CDR1 KGHSH and CDR2 LQKENI. The CDR3 contains 21 residues. The V gene end was trimmed by 8 bases and the J gene end by 0 bases; junction bases not matched to a gene: 18. The chain's CDR3 is CASPTDQGLAGGAAYQETQYF. DNA of the CDR3: TGTGCCAGCCCGACGGACCAGGGACTAGCGGGGGGGGCCGCTTACCAAGAGACCCAGTACTTC.

The rearrangement joins TRBV5-6 to TRBJ1-1, with D possibly TRBD1 on 5 matching bases. The V gene lost 0 bases and the J gene lost 2 bases, with 11 bases spanning the gap. Germline V lookup: CDR1 SGHDT, CDR2 YYEEEE. The CDR3 spans 15 residues. The CDR3 loop is CASSLVSGPNTEAFF. Here the CDR3 DNA reads TGTGCCAGCAGCTTGGTTTCAGGGCCCAACACTGAAGCTTTCTTT.

The J gene is TRBJ2-7, the V gene TRBV4-1; TRBD2 aligns across 7 bases. With V trimmed by 4 bases and J by 5 bases, 5 bases remained unmatched. The CDR3 consists of 13 residues. Germline V gene data show CDR1 as MGHRA and CDR2 as YSYEKL. Here the CDR3 reads CASSPLGGHEQYF. CDR3 bases: TGCGCCAGCAGCCCCCTGGGAGGGCACGAGCAGTACTTC.

The chain combines TRBV7-9 with TRBJ1-2; 10 bases align to TRBD1. After removal of 5 bases from V and 5 bases from J, the junction contained 8 bases not matched to a gene. The CDR3 spans 15 residues. Germline V gene lookup returns CDR1 SEHNR and CDR2 FQNEAQ (reference sequence). As DNA, the CDR3 is TGTGCCAGCAGCCTTCGGACAGGGGGGTGGTATGGCTACACCTTC. This gives the protein CASSLRTGGWYGYTF.

The chain uses TRBV6-5 and TRBJ2-2; no clear D. Germline CDR1 is MNHEY and CDR2 is SVGAGI. The CDR3 covers 13 residues. V lost 6 bases to trimming and J lost 0 bases, with 5 bases between them. The CDR3: CASRVPNTGELFF. DNA of the CDR3: TGTGCCAGCAGGGTGCCGAACACCGGGGAGCTGTTTTTT.

This chain uses TRBV18 with TRBJ1-1; 11 nucleotides agree with TRBD1. The CDR3 length is 14 residues. Germline V gene sequence: CDR1 KGHSH, CDR2 LQKENI. V was clipped by 4 bases and J by 5 bases; unmatched bases: 3. For the CDR3, the DNA is TGTGCCAGCTCACAGGACAGGGGGCGTACTGAAGCTTTCTTT. Translated, it gives CASSQDRGRTEAFF.

This chain connects TRBV18 to TRBJ1-1; D perhaps matches TRBD1 (6 bases). Germline CDR1 is KGHSH and CDR2 is LQKENI. V lost 1 base and J 5 bases, leaving 11 bases between the germline ends. The CDR3 contains 14 residues. DNA for the CDR3: TGTGCCAGCTCACCACTCGGGACACCGACTGAAGCTTTCTTT. It specifies CASSPLGTPTEAFF.

This chain uses TRBV7-2 with TRBJ2-5; no clear D gene. This CDR3 is 15 amino acids long. V was pared by 1 base and J by 4 bases, with 13 bases between. Germline CDR1 is SGHTA and CDR2 is FQGNSA. The CDR3 DNA sequence: TGTGCCAGCAGCTTAGTGCTTGTGGTTGGAGAGACCCAGTACTTC. Protein product: CASSLVLVVGETQYF.

The V call is TRBV9, the J call TRBJ1-4; no reliable D call. Between the trimmed V and J ends, which lost 0 bases and 3 bases, there was a span of 3 bases. CDR1 and CDR2 (germline): SGDLS, YYNGEE. CDR3 length equals 13 residues. CDR3 sequence reads: CASSVGPNEKLFF. CDR3 nucleotides: TGTGCCAGCAGCGTAGGCCCTAATGAAAAACTGTTTTTT.

The rearrangement uses TRBV5-4 and TRBJ1-2, with TRBD1 matching over 7 bases. With V trimmed by 4 bases and J by 5 bases, 8 bases remained unmatched. This CDR3 spans 14 amino acids. Germline V gives CDR1 SGHNT, CDR2 YYREEE (reference sequence). The CDR3 nucleotides read TGTGCCAGCAGCCCGAGACAGGGCTCATATGGCTACACCTTC. This sequence encodes CASSPRQGSYGYTF.

The chain employs TRBV27 and TRBJ1-2; D not certain. V was trimmed by 10 bases and J by 1 base, leaving 13 bases between them. Germline V CDR1 and CDR2: MNHEY, SMNVEV (reference sequence). This CDR3 comprises 13 residues. The CDR3, as DNA: TGTGCCACCAGCCTCAGGTTTAACTATGGCTACACCTTC. It specifies CATSLRFNYGYTF.

In its sample, this clone was seen once. The chain employs TRBV7-3 and TRBJ2-5; either TRBD1 or TRBD2 may supply D (6 bases each). The CDR3 is 13 residues long. In germline, CDR1 is SGHTA, CDR2 FQGTGA. V was trimmed by 5 bases and J by 5 bases, leaving 12 bases between them. Here the CDR3 DNA reads TGTGCCAGCAGCACCCAAGGGGGGGAGACCCAGTACTTC. Its translation: CASSTQGGETQYF.

This clone has a handful of counts. The genes are TRBV11-2 and TRBJ1-4, with a tentative D call TRBD1 (6 bases). Germline lookup yields CDR1 SGHAT and CDR2 FQNNGV. The V and J ends lost 5 bases and 8 bases respectively, with 15 bases between them. This CDR3 is built from 14 residues. The CDR3 sequence is CASSARQASEKLFF. The CDR3 DNA sequence: TGTGCCAGCAGCGCAAGACAGGCATCGGAAAAACTGTTTTTT.

The chain joins TRBV30 to TRBJ2-1, with 8 bases lining up with TRBD2. The CDR3 consists of 15 residues. Per the germline V gene, CDR1 is GTSNPN and CDR2 is SVGIG (reference sequence). J lost 7 bases, V lost 5 bases, and 13 bases had no gene match. For the CDR3, the DNA is TGTGCCTGGCGGGGCCGTAGCGGGGTGGTTAATGAGCAGTTCTTC. As protein: CAWRGRSGVVNEQFF.